This T cell receptor (beta chain) was identified in a study of CD8 T cells in Susac syndrome. cDNA came from about 0.5 to 1 ug RNA primed by random hexamers. A single record per CDR3 protein comes from TCRdb applying MiXCR to the immunoSEQ multiplex PCR reads. The data contain about 160,000 distinct CDR3 sequences, just over 90% of them singletons. V lost 7 bases to trimming and J lost 6 bases, with 16 bases between them. This CDR3 is 13 amino acids long. Germline V gene sequence: CDR1 SNHLY, CDR2 FYNNEI. The V and J genes are TRBV2 and TRBJ2-7, with D uncertain. Sequencing used CD4+ T cells from PBMCs. The clonotype was recovered from a human donor in good health. The CDR3 region has the DNA TGTGCCAGCAATACGATCCCAGGTCCCGAGCAGTACTTC. Its translation is CASNTIPGPEQYF.